The clone carrying this T cell receptor beta chain was found many times. Its antigen is not identified. The data derive from a study of T-cell memory formation after mild COVID-19. Study-wide points: For contracting clones, CD4+ ones sat mainly in CM and EM, CD8+ in EMRA. Second-wave clones reaching peak frequency on day 37 lacked confirmed SARS-CoV-2 specificity.

Each CDR3 protein is one row after TCRdb ran MiXCR on the 5' RACE reads. The data hold over 35,000 distinct CDR3 sequences, with roughly 9% observed a single time. Trimming took 0 bases from V and 3 from J, leaving 9 bases between them. CDR1 is DFQATT and CDR2 is SNEGSKA in the germline V gene (reference sequence). This CDR3 contains 13 residues. The sequence was obtained from an adult woman who had mild COVID-19 (a few samples of this study predate the infection). Cell type and time point are not known. Sequenced: PBMCs or a T cell subset sorted from them (not recorded which). This sequence joins TRBV20-1 and TRBJ2-7; the D is unclear. The CDR3 sequence: CSARDSWNYEQYF. CDR3 DNA: TGCAGTGCTAGAGATAGCTGGAACTACGAGCAGTACTTC.